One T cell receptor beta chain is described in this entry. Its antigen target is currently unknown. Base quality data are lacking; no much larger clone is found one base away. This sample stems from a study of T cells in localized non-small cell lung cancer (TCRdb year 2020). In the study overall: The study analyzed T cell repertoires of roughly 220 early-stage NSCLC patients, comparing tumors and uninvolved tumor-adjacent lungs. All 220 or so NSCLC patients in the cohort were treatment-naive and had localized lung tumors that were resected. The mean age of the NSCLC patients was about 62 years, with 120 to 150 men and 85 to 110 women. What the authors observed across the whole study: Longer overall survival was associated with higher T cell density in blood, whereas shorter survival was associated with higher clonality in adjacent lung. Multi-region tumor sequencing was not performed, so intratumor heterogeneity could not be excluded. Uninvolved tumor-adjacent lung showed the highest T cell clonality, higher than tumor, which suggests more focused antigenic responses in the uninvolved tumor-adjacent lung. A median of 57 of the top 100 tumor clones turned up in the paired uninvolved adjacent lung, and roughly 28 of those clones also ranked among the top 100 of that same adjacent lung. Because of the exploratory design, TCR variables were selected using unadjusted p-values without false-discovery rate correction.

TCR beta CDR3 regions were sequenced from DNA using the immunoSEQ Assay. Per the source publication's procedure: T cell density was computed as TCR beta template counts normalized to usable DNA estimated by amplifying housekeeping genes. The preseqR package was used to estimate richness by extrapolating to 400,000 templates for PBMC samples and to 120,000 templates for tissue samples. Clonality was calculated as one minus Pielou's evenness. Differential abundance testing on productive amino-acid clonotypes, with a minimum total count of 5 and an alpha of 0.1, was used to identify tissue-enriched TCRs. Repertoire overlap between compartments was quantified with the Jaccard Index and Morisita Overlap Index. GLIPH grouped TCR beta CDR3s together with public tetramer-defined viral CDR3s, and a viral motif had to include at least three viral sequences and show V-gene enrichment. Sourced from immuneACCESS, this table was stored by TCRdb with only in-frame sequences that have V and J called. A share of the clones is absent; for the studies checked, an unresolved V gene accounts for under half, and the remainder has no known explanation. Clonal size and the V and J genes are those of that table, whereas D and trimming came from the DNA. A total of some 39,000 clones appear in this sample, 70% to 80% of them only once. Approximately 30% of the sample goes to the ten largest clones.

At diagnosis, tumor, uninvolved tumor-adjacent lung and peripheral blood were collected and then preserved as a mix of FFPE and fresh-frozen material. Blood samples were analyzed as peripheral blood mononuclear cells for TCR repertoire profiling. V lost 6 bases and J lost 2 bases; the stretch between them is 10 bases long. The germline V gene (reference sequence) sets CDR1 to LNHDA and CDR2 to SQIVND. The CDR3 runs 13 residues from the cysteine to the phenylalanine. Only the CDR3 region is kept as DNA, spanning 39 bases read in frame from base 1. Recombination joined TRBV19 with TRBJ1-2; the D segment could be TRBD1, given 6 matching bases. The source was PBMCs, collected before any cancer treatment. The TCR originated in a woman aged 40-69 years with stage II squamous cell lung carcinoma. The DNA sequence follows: TGTGCCAGTAGAAGGACAGTCAACTATGGCTACACCTTC. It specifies CASRRTVNYGYTF.